The TCR beta chain described here comes from a study of cytomegalovirus exposure and HLA in healthy donors. Turning to the study itself: Falling in the Caucasian-associated ancestry cluster were roughly 80% of 398 genotyped donors. Study conclusions and caveats: In vitro assays verified that three CMV-associated chains recognized CMV antigens specifically. Among TCR beta chains of equal frequency, HLA-associated ones were more clonally expanded in a later analysis. Common viral pathogens were later found to be apparently linked to several of the most significant clusters.

Use of 60 Vbeta and 13 Jbeta primers characterized the PCR. Method: immunoSEQ multiplex PCR; TCRdb's copy keeps in-frame clones and lacks some. The data hold 150,000 to 200,000 clones, with around 77% observed a single time. The V end was cut by 1 base, the J end by 4 bases, with 18 bases between. Germline V lookup: CDR1 LNHDA, CDR2 SQIVND (reference sequence). This CDR3 region has 17 residues. Comments on this clone: Antigen unknown.

This TCR was recovered from a woman between 25 and 40 years old in good health and CMV-seronegative. The sample taken for sequencing was PBMCs. The J gene is TRBJ2-3, the V gene TRBV19; tentative D call: TRBD2 (6 bases). CDR3 loop: CASSIASLASRADTQYF. CDR3 in DNA: TGTGCCAGTAGTATAGCCTCCCTAGCGTCGCGTGCAGATACGCAGTATTTT.